This T cell receptor (beta chain) came from a study of CD8+ T cells in alopecia areata. Across the study: Tofacitinib treatment spanned 6 to 18 months, with 6 months off drug afterward. General study findings and limits: Affected lesional scalp, above all in alopecia totalis/universalis, was more clonal than normal scalp.

Per germline, CDR1 MRHNA and CDR2 SNTAGT. Trimming pared 6 bases from V and 8 bases from J, leaving 8 bases between. The CDR3 totals 11 residues. About this clone: No antigen is known for it.

Following RNA extraction, reverse transcription yielded cDNA that acted as the sequencing template. The repertoire was sequenced with immunoSEQ multiplex PCR; TCRdb's copy has only in-frame clones and lacks some. The table records approximately 91,000 clones, roughly two fifths of them present only once. A FACSAria was used to sort CD4+ and CD8+ T cells. These cells came from PBMCs. The specimen sequenced was CD4+ T cells sorted from blood. The receptor was isolated from a human donor with alopecia areata. The rearrangement joins TRBV6-4 to TRBJ2-1; D could derive from TRBD1 or TRBD2 (5 bases each). CDR3 loop: CASRWDDEQFF. CDR3 nucleotides: TGTGCCAGCAGATGGGACGATGAGCAGTTCTTC.